The clone carrying this T cell receptor beta chain was observed a few times. No antigen is known for it. Germline V gives CDR1 SGHDN, CDR2 FVKESK. The length of the CDR3 is 13 residues. V lost 0 bases, J lost 1 base, and 4 bases lay in between. The PCR contained 60 Vbeta and 13 Jbeta primers. Produced via immunoSEQ multiplex PCR; TCRdb's table is partial and in-frame only. The data show approximately 100,000 clones, with 74% seen just once and more than 2% held by the top ten. The record originates from a study of cytomegalovirus exposure and HLA in healthy donors. About the study: Genotyping of more than 300 donors showed that over 65% belonged to the Caucasian-associated ancestry cluster. Regarding the study as a whole: Indistinguishability led to the exclusion of some V segments, TRBV6-2 and TRBV6-3 included.

This TCR was recovered from a middle-aged man in good health and CMV-seropositive. This chain links TRBV14 with TRBJ2-7; no definite D call. The specimen sequenced was PBMCs. Written as DNA, the CDR3 is TGTGCCAGCAGCCAAGACGGGTCCTACGAGCAGTACTTC. Its protein product is CASSQDGSYEQYF.